Shown below are 11 T cell receptor beta chains from a single sample sequenced in a study of cytomegalovirus exposure and HLA in healthy donors. Assay used: immunoSEQ multiplex PCR; TCRdb lists only in-frame clones, some missing. The sample includes about 220,000 clones, around nine tenths of them seen just once. The sample was PBMCs. The receptors stem from a man aged 18 to 35 in good health and CMV-seronegative.

This chain connects TRBV4-3 to TRBJ2-3; D gene uncertain. The germline V and J ends were trimmed by 1 base and 10 bases, with 12 bases remaining between them. CDR1 is LGHNA, CDR2 YSLEER, per germline. The CDR3 extends over 13 amino acids. The CDR3 DNA sequence: TGCGCCAGCAGCCAAGGGAGCCCCGGTTCGCAGTATTTT. It translates to CASSQGSPGSQYF.

This clone appeared a single time. V gene TRBV28 combines with J gene TRBJ1-4; D gene unclear. The V gene lost 3 bases and the J gene lost 0 bases, with 11 bases spanning the gap. The CDR3 extends over 16 amino acids. Germline values: CDR1 MDHEN, CDR2 SYDVKM. Here the CDR3 DNA reads TGTGCCAGCAGTTTTAAAGGAGCAGCAACTAATGAAAAACTGTTTTTT. It yields the protein CASSFKGAATNEKLFF.

CDR3 nucleotide sequence: TGTGCCAGCAGCTTGGCGCCGGGAGGGCCTGAGGGCGGGGAGCTGTTTTTT. Translating it yields CASSLAPGGPEGGELFF. The chain links TRBV5-4 to TRBJ2-2, with 8 bases fitting TRBD2. Germline CDR1 and CDR2: SGHNT and YYREEE (reference sequence). CDR3 size: 17 residues. V lost 0 bases to trimming and J lost 7 bases; unmatched junction nucleotides: 11.

J is TRBJ1-1 and V is TRBV7-9, with a weak D call TRBD1 (6 bases). Looked up from germline, CDR1 is SEHNR and CDR2 is FQNEAQ (reference sequence). V was shortened by 3 bases and J by 6 bases, with 11 bases between the two germline ends. The CDR3 has 13 amino acids. CDR3 nucleotides: TGTGCCAGCAGCTTTACAGGGATTGCTGAAGCTTTCTTT. Its translation is CASSFTGIAEAFF.

The chain carries TRBV29-1 and TRBJ2-2, with 7 bases identical to TRBD1. The germline V gene has CDR1 SQVTM and CDR2 ANQGSEA. V shed 6 bases, J shed 5 bases, and the junction held 6 bases outside the gene matches. This CDR3 is built from 13 residues. CDR3 sequence: CSVAYRGTGELFF. In nucleotides, the CDR3 is TGCAGCGTCGCTTACAGGGGAACCGGGGAGCTGTTTTTT.

This chain links TRBV25-1 with TRBJ1-2, with TRBD1 identical over 7 bases. V lost 10 bases to trimming and J lost 8 bases; unmatched junction nucleotides: 10. The germline V gene encodes CDR1 MGHDK and CDR2 SYGVNS. CDR3 length equals 12 residues. The CDR3 nucleotides are TGTGCCATCCTCCTCCCACAGGGGGGCTACACCTTC. It encodes CAILLPQGGYTF.

The rearrangement uses TRBV6-1 and TRBJ1-3; 8 positions match TRBD1. With V trimmed by 1 base and J by 5 bases, 4 bases remained unmatched. This CDR3 contains 15 residues. Germline CDR1 is MNHNS and CDR2 is SASEGT. CDR3 nucleotides: TGTGCCAGCAGTGAAGAAGACAGGGGAAGAAACACCATATATTTT. Encoded protein: CASSEEDRGRNTIYF.

The chain carries TRBV11-2 and TRBJ2-1; 11 positions agree with TRBD2. Looked up from germline, CDR1 is SGHAT and CDR2 is FQNNGV. The CDR3 totals 14 residues. J lost 7 bases, V lost 4 bases, and 3 bases had no gene match. CDR3 DNA sequence: TGTGCCAGCAGCTCGGGACTAGCGGAAAATGAGCAGTTCTTC. Translated, it gives CASSSGLAENEQFF.

The chain combines TRBV7-9 with TRBJ2-3; 10 bases are a match to TRBD2. This CDR3 is built from 17 residues. V shed 0 bases and J 5 bases; nucleotides not matched to a gene: 8. In germline, CDR1 is SEHNR, CDR2 FQNEAQ (reference sequence). The CDR3 loop reads CASSLASGRAWGDTQYF. CDR3 sequence (DNA): TGTGCCAGCAGCTTAGCCAGCGGGAGGGCCTGGGGAGATACGCAGTATTTT.

CDR3 nucleotides: TGCGCCAGCAGCCGAGATTCTAGCCCCGCGTCATACAATGAGCAGTTCTTC. Translating gives CASSRDSSPASYNEQFF. This rearrangement joins TRBV4-1 to TRBJ2-1; D possibly corresponds to TRBD2 (5 bases). There are 17 residues in the CDR3. Germline V lookup: CDR1 MGHRA, CDR2 YSYEKL. The germline V and J ends were trimmed by 4 bases and 4 bases, with 20 bases remaining between them.

The rearrangement uses TRBV29-1 and TRBJ2-1; D may be TRBD2 (6 bases). This CDR3 has 14 amino acids. V was trimmed by 6 bases and J by 10 bases, leaving 22 bases between them. CDR1 is SQVTM and CDR2 is ANQGSEA in the germline V gene. This CDR3 reads CSVRDFSPRGEQFF. DNA for the CDR3: TGCAGCGTCAGGGACTTTTCCCCCCGGGGGGAGCAGTTCTTC.